This TCR beta chain was sequenced during a study of T cell repertoires in cytomegalovirus infection. Study in general: Public TCR beta signatures provided an indication of both CMV infection and a matching HLA type.

Each CDR3 protein gets one entry after TCRdb re-called the reads with MiXCR. The repertoire holds approximately 730,000 distinct CDR3 sequences, with about 27% as singletons. As to this clonotype: What it binds is not known.

Trimming pared 0 bases from V and 3 bases from J, leaving 16 bases between. The germline CDR1 and CDR2 sequences are MNHEY and SMNVEV (reference sequence). The CDR3 contains 17 residues. Sequencing used cultured CD8+ T cells from PBMCs, obtained from culture after CMV antigen stimulation. The receptor was isolated from a human donor in good health (CMV status not recorded). Some clones in this sample may be carry-over from other donors' samples. V and J are TRBV27 and TRBJ2-3; D uncertain. The CDR3: CASSLSIVSALTDTQYF. CDR3 DNA: TGTGCCAGCAGTTTATCGATAGTTAGTGCTCTAACAGATACGCAGTATTTT.